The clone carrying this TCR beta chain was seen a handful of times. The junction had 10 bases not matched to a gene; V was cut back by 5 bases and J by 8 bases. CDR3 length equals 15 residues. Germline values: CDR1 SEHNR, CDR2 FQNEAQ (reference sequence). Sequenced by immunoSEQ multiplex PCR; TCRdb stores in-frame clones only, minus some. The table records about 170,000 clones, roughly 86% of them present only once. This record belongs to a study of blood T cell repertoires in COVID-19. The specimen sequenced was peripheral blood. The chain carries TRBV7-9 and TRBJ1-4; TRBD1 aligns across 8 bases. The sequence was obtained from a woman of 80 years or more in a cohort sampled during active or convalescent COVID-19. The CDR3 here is CASSGETGVGEKLFF. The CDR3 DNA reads TGTGCCAGCAGCGGAGAGACAGGGGTGGGAGAAAAACTGTTTTTT. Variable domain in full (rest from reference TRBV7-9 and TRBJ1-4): DTGVSQNPRHKITKRGQNVTFRCDPISEHNRLYWYRQTLGQGPEFLTYFQNEAQLEKSRLLSDRFSAERPKGSFSTLEIQRTEQGDSAMYLCASSGETGVGEKLFFGSGTQLSVL.